Below, 30 T cell receptor beta chains from the same sample are listed, as sequenced in a study of T cell changes during pregnancy in multiple sclerosis. The repertoire was sequenced with immunoSEQ multiplex PCR; TCRdb's copy has only in-frame clones and lacks some. The profile shows approximately 100,000 clones, around 93% of them singletons. The sequencing used peripheral blood, collected in the first trimester of pregnancy. The receptor set was obtained from a female donor with multiple sclerosis, enrolled in a pregnancy study.

The chain recombines TRBV7-9 with TRBJ1-2, with a tentative D call TRBD1 (5 bases). Germline V CDR1 and CDR2: SEHNR, FQNEAQ (reference sequence). V dropped 5 bases and J dropped 0 bases, with 13 bases sitting between them. The CDR3 loop spans 15 amino acids. The CDR3 spells CASSLGGPTNYGYTF. DNA of the CDR3: TGTGCCAGCAGCCTGGGGGGTCCAACTAACTATGGCTACACCTTC.

This clone showed up just a few times. J is TRBJ1-2 and V is TRBV5-1; 8 nucleotides line up with TRBD1. From germline, CDR1 is SGHRS and CDR2 YFSETQ. There are 14 residues in the CDR3. V shed 4 bases, J shed 4 bases, and the junction held 6 bases outside the gene matches. The CDR3 DNA reads as TGCGCCAGCAGCGGGGGACAGGAGTCCTATGGCTACACCTTC. This gives the protein CASSGGQESYGYTF.

The chain joins TRBV7-6 to TRBJ2-4; 7 bases match TRBD2. Germline CDR1 and CDR2: SGHVS and FNYEAQ. Germline trimming cut 5 bases from V and 8 bases from J; bases unmatched to any gene: 15. The CDR3 spans 16 residues. The CDR3 DNA sequence: TGTGCCAGCAGCCCGAAGTCGGGGAGGGCTGGGGACATTCAGTACTTC. Protein product: CASSPKSGRAGDIQYF.

V usage is TRBV15 and J usage is TRBJ2-1; D gene unclear. The CDR3 length is 15 residues. Trimming removed 0 bases at V and 0 bases at J, with 6 bases between. Germline V gives CDR1 LNHNV, CDR2 YYDKDF (reference sequence). CDR3 bases: TGTGCCACCAGCAGAGATCGGAGCTCCTACAATGAGCAGTTCTTC. Protein product: CATSRDRSSYNEQFF.

The chain links TRBV25-1 to TRBJ1-6; D ambiguous. The CDR3 extends over 15 amino acids. The germline gives CDR1 MGHDK, CDR2 SYGVNS. The V and J ends lost 4 bases and 0 bases respectively, with 7 bases between them. CDR3 residues: CASSGFSSYNSPLHF. The CDR3 DNA sequence: TGTGCCAGCAGTGGGTTTAGCTCCTATAATTCACCCCTCCACTTT.

The CDR3 DNA reads as TGTGCCAGCAGCCCCTCCCTTTACGAGCAGTACTTC. This gives the protein CASSPSLYEQYF. The chain links TRBV7-8 to TRBJ2-7; no clear D gene. Trimming took off 5 bases at V and 4 bases at J, with 9 bases between the two ends. This CDR3 region has 12 residues. Germline V gene sequence: CDR1 SGHVS, CDR2 FQNEAQ.

The V and J genes are TRBV10-2 and TRBJ2-6; the D is unclear. The CDR3 spans 16 residues. CDR1 is WSHSY and CDR2 is SAAADI in the germline V gene. The V gene lost 5 bases and the J gene lost 0 bases, with 11 bases spanning the gap. CDR3 bases: TGCGCCAGCAGTAGCGCCATAATCTCTGGGGCCAACGTCCTGACTTTC. Amino acid sequence: CASSSAIISGANVLTF.

The chain links TRBV5-8 to TRBJ2-2, with 7 bases lining up with TRBD1. The CDR3 is 14 residues long. In germline, CDR1 is SGHTS, CDR2 YDEGEE. J was trimmed by 4 bases and V by 0 bases; bases with no gene match: 0. The CDR3 reads CASSLAGGTGELFF. The CDR3 DNA is TGTGCCAGCAGCTTGGCAGGGGGCACCGGGGAGCTGTTTTTT.

The V and J genes are TRBV2 and TRBJ2-5; 8 bases match TRBD1. Germline loops: CDR1 SNHLY, CDR2 FYNNEI. CDR3 size: 18 residues. The ends lost 1 base at V and 4 bases at J; junction bases unmatched: 14. The CDR3 spells CASSEGRQGMLGGETQYF. Written as DNA, the CDR3 is TGTGCCAGCAGTGAAGGCAGACAGGGGATGCTGGGTGGAGAGACCCAGTACTTC. The whole variable domain, remainder taken from reference TRBV2 and TRBJ2-5, is EPEVTQTPSHQVTQMGQEVILRCVPISNHLYFYWYRQILGQKVEFLVSFYNNEISEKSEIFDDQFSVERPDGSNFTLKIRSTKLEDSAMYFCASSEGRQGMLGGETQYFGPGTRLLVL.

This chain connects TRBV19 to TRBJ1-2; possible D gene TRBD1, 5 bases. Germline V gene lookup returns CDR1 LNHDA and CDR2 SQIVND (reference sequence). The CDR3 has 14 residues. With 6 bases removed from V and 2 bases from J, the gap between germline ends came to 13 bases. The DNA of the CDR3 is TGTGCCAGTAGGACGCTGGAGGGGAACTATGGCTACACCTTC. This sequence encodes CASRTLEGNYGYTF.

The V gene is TRBV6-5, the J gene TRBJ1-5; 7 nucleotides match TRBD1. From germline, CDR1 is MNHEY and CDR2 SVGAGI. V was clipped by 2 bases and J by 5 bases; unmatched bases: 3. The length of the CDR3 is 14 residues. CDR3 protein: CASSYIDRDQPQHF. The CDR3 nucleotides read TGTGCCAGCAGTTACATAGACAGGGATCAGCCCCAGCATTTT.

This clone was observed once. The gene calls are TRBV5-1 and TRBJ2-7; D is unresolved. Germline V CDR1 and CDR2: SGHRS, YFSETQ. The CDR3 consists of 13 residues. V was pared by 0 bases and J by 3 bases, with 7 bases between. The CDR3 here is CASSLGHLYEQYF. CDR3 in DNA: TGCGCCAGCAGCTTGGGACACCTCTACGAGCAGTACTTC. Variable domain in full (rest from reference TRBV5-1 and TRBJ2-7): KAGVTQTPRYLIKTRGQQVTLSCSPISGHRSVSWYQQTPGQGLQFLFEYFSETQRNKGNFPGRFSGRQFSNSRSEMNVSTLELGDSALYLCASSLGHLYEQYFGPGTRLTVT.

J is TRBJ1-1 and V is TRBV7-9; D might be TRBD1 (5 bases). The CDR3 is 14 residues long. V lost 5 bases and J 2 bases, leaving 12 bases between the germline ends. The germline V gene has CDR1 SEHNR and CDR2 FQNEAQ (reference sequence). CDR3 protein: CASSVIDSNTEAFF. DNA for the CDR3: TGTGCCAGCAGCGTAATAGACAGTAACACTGAAGCTTTCTTT. Full variable domain (missing parts from reference TRBV7-9 and TRBJ1-1): DTGVSQNPRHKITKRGQNVTFRCDPISEHNRLYWYRQTLGQGPEFLTYFQNEAQLEKSRLLSDRFSAERPKGSFSTLEIQRTEQGDSAMYLCASSVIDSNTEAFFGQGTRLTVV.

The sample holds a few counts of this clone. This chain uses TRBV12-5 with TRBJ1-2, with D uncertain. The CDR3 sequence is 12 residues long. Trimming removed 1 base at V and 8 bases at J, with 8 bases between. The germline gives CDR1 LGHNT, CDR2 FRNRAP. The CDR3 region is CASGLEWQGYTF. The CDR3 DNA sequence: TGTGCTAGTGGTTTGGAATGGCAGGGCTACACCTTC.

The chain recombines TRBV2 with TRBJ2-7; D is possibly TRBD1 (6 bases). The CDR3 is 12 residues long. Germline-derived CDR1 and CDR2 are SNHLY and FYNNEI. V lost 6 bases and J lost 5, with 11 bases in between. Here the CDR3 DNA reads TGTGCCAGCAGCCCCAACAGGGACGAGCAGTACTTC. It translates to CASSPNRDEQYF.

This sequence joins TRBV7-3 and TRBJ2-7; maybe TRBD2 (6 bases). The CDR3 length is 15 residues. V was shortened by 4 bases and J by 8 bases, with 21 bases between the two germline ends. The germline V gene has CDR1 SGHTA and CDR2 FQGTGA. CDR3 amino acids: CASSSSAAGGVKQYF. CDR3 in DNA: TGTGCCAGCAGCTCCTCGGCGGCTGGAGGGGTAAAGCAGTACTTC.

The chain carries TRBV6-4 and TRBJ1-3, with a tentative D call TRBD1 (6 bases). Trimming cost V 8 bases and J 4 bases, with 15 bases left between them. The CDR3 is 14 amino acids. The germline V gene has CDR1 MRHNA and CDR2 SNTAGT. The CDR3 spells CASLGGGRGNTIYF. The CDR3 DNA reads TGTGCCAGCCTCGGGGGGGGGCGAGGAAACACCATATATTTT.

CDR3 sequence (DNA): TGTGCCAGCACCCGGGACTCCTATAATTCACCCCTCCACTTT. Residues: CASTRDSYNSPLHF. The V gene is TRBV6-5, the J gene TRBJ1-6; D unclear. This CDR3 has 14 amino acids. In germline, CDR1 is MNHEY, CDR2 SVGAGI. The V gene lost 7 bases and the J gene lost 0 bases, with 7 bases spanning the gap.

This chain connects TRBV18 to TRBJ2-7; TRBD1 matches at 7 bases. Germline CDR1 reads KGHSH; CDR2 reads LQKENI. The CDR3 consists of 15 residues. J gave up 3 bases and V 4 bases, and 9 bases lay outside the gene matches. The CDR3, as DNA: TGTGCCAGCTCACTAACGGACAGGCCCAGCTACGAGCAGTACTTC. Residues: CASSLTDRPSYEQYF.

The chain is built from TRBV27 and TRBJ1-3; TRBD1 aligns across 8 bases. Germline values: CDR1 MNHEY, CDR2 SMNVEV (reference sequence). CDR3 length: 15 amino acids. Unmatched junction bases numbered 8, after V lost 3 bases and J lost 7 bases. DNA for the CDR3: TGTGCCAGCAGTTTCTCAGGGGGCCAATTGAACACCATATATTTT. This translates into CASSFSGGQLNTIYF.

The V call is TRBV6-1, the J call TRBJ1-1; D call uncertain. The V end was cut by 2 bases, the J end by 1 base, with 5 bases between. The CDR3 extends over 13 amino acids. Germline V CDR1 and CDR2: MNHNS, SASEGT. CDR3 DNA: TGTGCCAGCAGTGAATCTCGGAACACTGAAGCTTTCTTT. Translated: CASSESRNTEAFF.

The chain has TRBV5-4 and TRBJ2-3; 9 bases match TRBD2. J was trimmed by 3 bases and V by 4 bases; bases with no gene match: 6. The CDR3 has 15 residues. CDR1 SGHNT and CDR2 YYREEE come from the germline V gene (reference sequence). The CDR3 nucleotides are TGTGCCAGCAGCCCGCTAGCGGGGCTGACAGATACGCAGTATTTT. Its translation is CASSPLAGLTDTQYF.

V gene TRBV27 combines with J gene TRBJ2-5, with a possible D match to TRBD1 (6 bases). CDR1 is MNHEY and CDR2 is SMNVEV in the germline V gene (reference sequence). V lost 8 bases and J 4 bases, leaving 17 bases between the germline ends. CDR3 length: 14 amino acids. The CDR3 sequence: CASGQTPWGETQYF. DNA for the CDR3: TGTGCCAGCGGACAGACACCCTGGGGAGAGACCCAGTACTTC.

The V and J genes are TRBV20-1 and TRBJ2-1; maybe TRBD2 (5 bases). CDR1 is DFQATT, CDR2 SNEGSKA, per germline (reference sequence). This CDR3 is 11 amino acids long. The CDR3 is CRLVSYNEQFF. CDR3 DNA: TGCAGACTAGTCTCCTACAATGAGCAGTTCTTC.

The CDR3 DNA follows: TGTGCCAGCAGTGACTCGGGGGCGGGGGATGAAAAACTGTTTTTT. Translation: CASSDSGAGDEKLFF. J is TRBJ1-4 and V is TRBV2; D might be TRBD1 (6 bases). The V end was cut by 3 bases, the J end by 6 bases, with 14 bases between. The germline CDR1 and CDR2 sequences are SNHLY and FYNNEI. The CDR3 has 15 amino acids.

The gene calls are TRBV11-2 and TRBJ1-2, with D hard to call. Trimming left V 4 bases short and J 4 bases short, with 7 bases between. Per germline, CDR1 SGHAT and CDR2 FQNNGV. The CDR3 is made up of 12 amino acids. The CDR3: CASSSSVYGYTF. The DNA for the CDR3 is TGTGCCAGCAGCTCGTCGGTCTATGGCTACACCTTC.

The chain carries TRBV9 and TRBJ2-4; TRBD1 might be the D (6 bases). V was clipped by 3 bases and J by 6 bases, with 22 bases between them. The length of the CDR3 is 17 residues. CDR1 is SGDLS, CDR2 YYNGEE, per germline. The CDR3 DNA sequence: TGTGCCAGCAGCGCGAGCATAGTGGGAAGAGGGGGAAACATTCAGTACTTC. Translation: CASSASIVGRGGNIQYF.

V usage is TRBV27 and J usage is TRBJ1-5, with a possible D match to TRBD1 (6 bases). The CDR3 loop spans 15 amino acids. Germline assignment: CDR1 MNHEY and CDR2 SMNVEV (reference sequence). V lost 3 bases and J 4 bases, leaving 13 bases between the germline ends. The DNA for the CDR3 is TGTGCCAGCAGTTTCGGCAGGGGTGGGAATCAGCCCCAGCATTTT. Its protein is CASSFGRGGNQPQHF.

V is TRBV4-1 and J is TRBJ1-6; 7 nucleotides align to TRBD1. Losses at the gene ends were 3 bases for V and 10 bases for J; bases not matched to a gene: 12. The germline gives CDR1 MGHRA, CDR2 YSYEKL. This CDR3 spans 16 amino acids. The CDR3 sequence: CASSHDFQGVQSPLHF. CDR3 sequence (DNA): TGCGCCAGCAGCCATGATTTTCAGGGGGTACAATCACCCCTCCACTTT.

The V call is TRBV7-6, the J call TRBJ1-4; tentative D call: TRBD1 (5 bases). V gave up 0 bases and J gave up 8 bases, with 10 bases separating them. Looked up from germline, CDR1 is SGHVS and CDR2 is FNYEAQ. The CDR3 extends over 14 amino acids. The CDR3 protein is CASSLAGGMEKLFF. The CDR3, as DNA: TGTGCCAGCAGCTTAGCGGGGGGAATGGAAAAACTGTTTTTT.